Sequencing of this T cell receptor (beta chain) was carried out in a study of identical twins. Trimming took 5 bases from V and 5 from J; bases not matched to a gene: 9. The CDR3 is 16 residues long. TCRdb re-called the 5' RACE reads through MiXCR, storing one row per CDR3 protein. The sample holds approximately 190,000 distinct CDR3 sequences, more than 15% seen once. The sample was also linked to a second study, of T cells expressing NK-cell markers.

The J gene is TRBJ2-5, the V gene TRBV12-3 or TRBV12-4; 12 bases are a match to TRBD2. The TCR originated in a woman aged 18-29 years in good health. The source material was CD8+ T cells sorted from blood. The CDR3 loop is CASSPLTSGGGETQYF. The CDR3 DNA sequence: TGTGCCAGCAGTCCATTGACTAGCGGGGGTGGGGAGACCCAGTACTTC.